This T cell receptor beta chain is from a study of T cell repertoires in cytomegalovirus infection. On the study more broadly: Researchers turned to recently identified HLA-C-restricted CMV epitopes as well as well-studied HLA-B-restricted ones. Shared public TCR beta signatures pointed to both CMV infection and a matching HLA type. Study results and limitations: The ex vivo response showed dominance by HLA-C-restricted CMV-specific TCR beta clonotypes.

As to this clonotype: The target antigen is unknown.

A single record per CDR3 protein comes from TCRdb applying MiXCR to the reads. The table lists approximately 340,000 distinct CDR3 sequences, about 28% of them singletons. The CDR3 runs to 15 residues. Germline CDR1 is SGHRS and CDR2 is YFSETQ. The trim removed 7 bases at V and 7 bases at J, leaving 13 bases unmatched. The receptor was derived from a human donor in good health (CMV status not recorded). Some clones in this sample may be carry-over from other donors' samples. The chain carries TRBV5-1 and TRBJ2-1; 8 nucleotides line up with TRBD2. The material sequenced was cultured PBMCs, taken from culture after CMV antigen stimulation. CDR3 sequence reads: CASDPGLARVNEQFF. CDR3 coding DNA: TGCGCCAGCGACCCCGGACTAGCACGGGTGAATGAGCAGTTCTTC.